The next 12 T cell receptor beta chains were all read from a single sample in a study of CD8 T cells in ankylosing spondylitis. Regarding the study as a whole: What appeared characteristic of ankylosing spondylitis blood was a TCR beta motif of eight highly homologous variants.

Using its own MiXCR run on the 5' RACE reads, TCRdb lists one record per CDR3 protein. The top ten clones hold around 6.8% of a sample with about 540,000 distinct CDR3 sequences, about 13% of them seen once. Their recognized antigens are unknown. The sample consisted of blood, either unsorted or a sorted T cell fraction (not recorded which). All receptors come from a male donor with ankylosing spondylitis.

The chain couples TRBV6-4 to TRBJ2-1; TRBD2 matches 10 bases. This CDR3 region has 15 residues. Germline V gene sequence: CDR1 MRHNA, CDR2 SNTAGT. Trimming removed 5 bases from V and 8 bases from J; junction bases left unmatched: 9. The CDR3 sequence is CASSTGTSESHEQFF. CDR3 bases: TGTGCCAGCAGTACCGGGACTAGCGAATCCCATGAGCAGTTCTTC.

This clonotype has just a few counts. The chain links TRBV11-2 to TRBJ1-6; perhaps TRBD1 as D (6 bases). V lost 8 bases, J lost 4 bases, and 21 bases lay in between. The CDR3 covers 17 residues. Germline assignment: CDR1 SGHAT and CDR2 FQNNGV. The CDR3 DNA sequence: TGTGCCAGCGGGCGGTCCGACAGGACGCTTTATAATTCACCCCTCCACTTT. This sequence encodes CASGRSDRTLYNSPLHF.

Ten or more counts support this clonotype. Here the CDR3 DNA reads TGTGCCTGCAACGCTAACTATGGCTACACCTTC. It specifies CACNANYGYTF. The chain combines TRBV12-3 or TRBV12-4 with TRBJ1-2; D gene unclear. The CDR3 length is 11 residues. V was clipped by 11 bases and J by 0 bases, with 7 bases between them.

This clonotype was detected only a few times. The rearrangement joins TRBV25-1 to TRBJ2-7; D ambiguous. The CDR3 length is 14 residues. CDR1 and CDR2 (germline): MGHDK, SYGVNS. V lost 1 base and J 2 bases, leaving 9 bases between the germline ends. For the CDR3, the DNA is TGTGCCAGCAGTGAATCAGTCAGTACCTACGAGCAGTACTTC. Protein product: CASSESVSTYEQYF.

The gene calls are TRBV7-9 and TRBJ1-6; D unclear. Trimming shortened V by 3 bases and J by 7 bases, and 10 bases separated the two germline ends. The CDR3 is 14 amino acids. CDR1 is SEHNR, CDR2 FQNEAQ, per germline (reference sequence). Here the CDR3 reads CASSFNQRNSPLHF. CDR3 bases: TGTGCCAGCAGCTTTAACCAGCGAAATTCACCCCTCCACTTT.

The chain uses TRBV10-1 and TRBJ2-7; TRBD2 matches at 8 bases. V was clipped by 5 bases and J by 7 bases; unmatched bases: 7. Germline CDR1 reads WNHNN; CDR2 reads SYGVQD (reference sequence). CDR3 length: 13 residues. CDR3 sequence (DNA): TGCGCCAGCAGTTCAGCGGGAGCGGGGGAGCAGTACTTC. Its protein product is CASSSAGAGEQYF.

This clonotype occurred a few times. The V call is TRBV10-3, the J call TRBJ2-1, with 10 bases matching TRBD1. CDR3 length: 14 amino acids. Germline V gene lookup returns CDR1 ENHRY and CDR2 SYGVKD. Trimming removed 3 bases from V and 9 bases from J; junction bases left unmatched: 5. The CDR3 sequence is CAISDRDRGVEQFF. In nucleotides, the CDR3 is TGTGCCATCAGTGATCGGGACAGGGGAGTTGAGCAGTTCTTC.

This clonotype has only a few counts. V usage is TRBV7-8 and J usage is TRBJ2-5; tentative D call: TRBD1 (7 bases). Trimming removed 7 bases from V and 2 bases from J, with 17 bases in between. The germline V gene has CDR1 SGHVS and CDR2 FQNEAQ. The CDR3 extends over 15 amino acids. The CDR3 region has the DNA TGTGCCAGCACCAAAAGACAGGGACTTCAAGAGACCCAGTACTTC. This codes for CASTKRQGLQETQYF.

This clonotype appeared a few times. The chain combines TRBV20-1 with TRBJ2-5, with 8 nucleotides matching TRBD1. CDR3 size: 16 residues. Trimming cost V 0 bases and J 6 bases; bases outside gene matches: 12. In germline, CDR1 is DFQATT, CDR2 SNEGSKA (reference sequence). CDR3 in amino acids: CSARDRRTGYSKTQYF. In nucleotides, the CDR3 is TGCAGTGCTAGAGATCGGCGGACAGGGTATAGTAAGACCCAGTACTTC.

This clonotype showed up many times. This CDR3 is missing its conserved last phenylalanine or tryptophan, likely due to a read error. No DNA is shown, since the ends of the CDR3 on it are uncertain; the CDR3 is the one TCRdb lists. V usage is TRBV29-1 and J usage is TRBJ1-2; TRBD1 reflects the table's D call only, with no check against the DNA. In germline, CDR1 is SQVTM, CDR2 ANQGSEA. The CDR3 length equals 12 residues, ends included. CDR3 sequence: CSVEAWTGEFGV.

At least ten counts were recorded for this clonotype. V usage is TRBV6-1 and J usage is TRBJ2-2, with a possible D match to TRBD1 (6 bases). Per germline, CDR1 MNHNS and CDR2 SASEGT. The CDR3 length is 14 residues. Trimming shortened V by 7 bases and J by 6 bases, and 15 bases separated the two germline ends. Here the CDR3 reads CASTRQVGAGELFF. CDR3 DNA sequence: TGTGCCAGCACCCGACAGGTGGGAGCCGGGGAGCTGTTTTTT.

The chain combines TRBV24-1 with TRBJ1-1, with 10 nucleotides matching TRBD1. The CDR3 extends over 15 amino acids. Germline V gene sequence: CDR1 KGHDR, CDR2 SFDVKD. Trimming took 3 bases from V and 4 from J; bases not matched to a gene: 4. In DNA, the CDR3 is TGTGCCACCAGTGATCCAAGGACAGGGGGCACTGAAGCTTTCTTT. This gives the protein CATSDPRTGGTEAFF.